One and the same sample provided the 25 T cell receptor beta chains below, sequenced in a study of monozygotic twins with inflammatory bowel disease. TCRdb reworked the 5' RACE reads into one entry per CDR3 protein, no DNA. The record lists 300,000 to 450,000 distinct CDR3 sequences, of which the ten most abundant hold approximately 2.4%. The specimen sequenced was blood. The receptors here all came from a human donor with ulcerative colitis or Crohn's disease, or a healthy co-twin of an affected twin (not recorded which).

The chain combines TRBV20-1 with TRBJ1-1; TCRdb designates TRBD1, a call that cannot be tested without DNA. The CDR3 consists of 15 residues. In germline, CDR1 is DFQATT, CDR2 SNEGSKA (reference sequence). The CDR3 spells CSAQTRQGRNTEAFF.

V and J are TRBV28 and TRBJ1-1; no DNA is available, so the TRBD1 call from TCRdb remains unchecked. The CDR3 covers 14 residues. Germline assignment: CDR1 MDHEN and CDR2 SYDVKM. CDR3 residues: CASSSPGQNTETFF.

The V gene is TRBV5-1, the J gene TRBJ2-6; TCRdb returns TRBD1, unconfirmable since there is no DNA. Germline V gives CDR1 SGHRS, CDR2 YFSETQ. The CDR3 loop spans 18 amino acids. The CDR3 here is CASSLGGGISSGANVLTF.

The chain carries TRBV29-1 and TRBJ1-2. Germline values: CDR1 SQVTM, CDR2 ANQGSEA. The CDR3 consists of 13 residues. CDR3 sequence reads: CSVVEGWGYGYTF.

V is TRBV7-7 and J is TRBJ2-5; TCRdb names TRBD2, which stays unverified in the absence of DNA. Germline assignment: CDR1 SSHAT and CDR2 FNYEAQ (reference sequence). CDR3 length equals 16 residues. The CDR3 sequence is CASSLAPAGGQETQYF.

The J gene is TRBJ1-5, the V gene TRBV7-9; TCRdb picks TRBD1, but there is no DNA to check that call. The length of the CDR3 is 15 residues. Germline CDR1 reads SEHNR; CDR2 reads FQNEAQ (reference sequence). CDR3 in amino acids: CASSSIDRDNQPQHF. The whole variable domain, filled in from reference TRBV7-9 and TRBJ1-5, reads DTGVSQNPRHKITKRGQNVTFRCDPISEHNRLYWYRQTLGQGPEFLTYFQNEAQLEKSRLLSDRFSAERPKGSFSTLEIQRTEQGDSAMYLCASSSIDRDNQPQHFGDGTRLSIL.

The V and J genes are TRBV4-3 and TRBJ2-2; TCRdb gives TRBD2 as the D gene, but with no DNA this cannot be confirmed. Germline CDR1 reads LGHNA; CDR2 reads YSLEER. The length of the CDR3 is 16 residues. The CDR3 reads CASSPRTSGDTGELFF.

The chain combines TRBV7-9 with TRBJ2-7; no DNA is available, so the TRBD1 call from TCRdb remains unchecked. CDR1 is SEHNR, CDR2 FQNEAQ, per germline (reference sequence). This CDR3 is 16 amino acids long. The CDR3: CASSHTGQGAFYEQYF.

This sequence joins TRBV20-1 and TRBJ2-1; there is no DNA to check the TCRdb D call of TRBD1. CDR3 length: 11 amino acids. Germline V CDR1 and CDR2: DFQATT, SNEGSKA (reference sequence). The CDR3 loop reads CLGRFRNEQFF.

The chain employs TRBV6-5 and TRBJ2-4; TCRdb's assignment of TRBD1 cannot be checked, as there is no DNA. CDR1 and CDR2 (germline): MNHEY, SVGAGI. This CDR3 spans 17 amino acids. The CDR3 loop reads CASSYSMVRQGKNIQYF.

The chain employs TRBV7-2 and TRBJ2-2. Germline V gene sequence: CDR1 SGHTA, CDR2 FQGNSA. The CDR3 consists of 14 residues. This CDR3 is CASSPRQNTGELFF.

V and J are TRBV7-9 and TRBJ2-2; TCRdb proposes TRBD1, but this gene call is untestable without DNA. CDR1 and CDR2 (germline): SEHNR, FQNEAQ (reference sequence). This CDR3 contains 13 residues. The chain's CDR3 is CASSPLLAGELFF.

V usage is TRBV5-1 and J usage is TRBJ2-2; TCRdb reports TRBD1, a call that lacks DNA to check it against. The CDR3 consists of 16 residues. The V gene's germline CDR1 is SGHRS and CDR2 YFSETQ. The CDR3 here is CASSGRGRESTGELFF.

The J gene is TRBJ2-3, the V gene TRBV11-2; TCRdb reports TRBD2, a call that lacks DNA to check it against. CDR1 and CDR2 (germline): SGHAT, FQNNGV. CDR3 length equals 17 residues. The CDR3 spells CASSFPLGLAGQDTQYF. Supplemented by reference TRBV11-2 and TRBJ2-3, the full variable domain reads EAGVAQSPRYKIIEKRQSVAFWCNPISGHATLYWYQQILGQGPKLLIQFQNNGVVDDSQLPKDRFSAERLKGVDSTLKIQPAKLEDSAVYLCASSFPLGLAGQDTQYFGPGTRLTVL.

The rearrangement joins TRBV19 to TRBJ1-1; TCRdb picks TRBD1, but there is no DNA to check that call. Germline V gene data show CDR1 as LNHDA and CDR2 as SQIVND (reference sequence). The CDR3 length is 16 residues. The CDR3 is CASSIWAGEVGTEAFF.

The V gene is TRBV3-1, the J gene TRBJ2-1; without DNA, the TCRdb call of TRBD1 cannot be checked. Germline CDR1 reads LGHDT; CDR2 reads YNNKEL (reference sequence). CDR3 size: 16 residues. CDR3 sequence: CASSQWTSPSYNEQFF.

The chain uses TRBV9 and TRBJ2-3; TCRdb designates TRBD1, a call that cannot be tested without DNA. Germline V CDR1 and CDR2: SGDLS, YYNGEE. This CDR3 region has 15 residues. The CDR3: CASSATGYSTDTQYF.

CDR3 residues: CASSQDRGGEQETQYF. V and J are TRBV14 and TRBJ2-5; the TCRdb D gene call, TRBD2, has no DNA to confirm it. There are 16 residues in the CDR3. Germline values: CDR1 SGHDN, CDR2 FVKESK.

The CDR3 here is CASSPRSGGGDTQYF. This chain connects TRBV5-1 to TRBJ2-3; the TCRdb D gene call, TRBD2, has no DNA to confirm it. From germline, CDR1 is SGHRS and CDR2 YFSETQ. This CDR3 comprises 15 residues.

The V call is TRBV30, the J call TRBJ2-7; TCRdb proposes TRBD2, but this gene call is untestable without DNA. This CDR3 spans 15 amino acids. Per germline, CDR1 GTSNPN and CDR2 SVGIG (reference sequence). The CDR3 here is CAWSYQRGGDYEQYF.

The rearrangement links TRBV19 to TRBJ1-5; the TRBD1 assignment by TCRdb is unverifiable without DNA. Germline V lookup: CDR1 LNHDA, CDR2 SQIVND (reference sequence). This CDR3 spans 17 amino acids. The CDR3: CASSSKGTGGGYQPQHF.

The chain combines TRBV20-1 with TRBJ2-3; TCRdb indicates TRBD1, and absent DNA this call remains unverified. Germline V gene sequence: CDR1 DFQATT, CDR2 SNEGSKA (reference sequence). The CDR3 loop spans 16 amino acids. The CDR3 here is CSARGPNRGLEDTQYF.

V usage is TRBV19 and J usage is TRBJ2-2; TCRdb's D gene call, TRBD1, goes unchecked for lack of DNA. Germline V gene data show CDR1 as LNHDA and CDR2 as SQIVND (reference sequence). This CDR3 region has 15 residues. CDR3 in amino acids: CAGRSGDRDTGELFF.

V and J are TRBV12-3 or TRBV12-4 and TRBJ2-7; the TCRdb call, TRBD1, lacks DNA for checking. The CDR3 is 16 residues long. CDR3: CASSLSGWTGTHEQYF.

The rearrangement joins TRBV25-1 to TRBJ1-1; lacking DNA, the TRBD1 call made by TCRdb goes unchecked. CDR1 and CDR2 (germline): MGHDK, SYGVNS. The CDR3 contains 14 residues. The CDR3 spells CASSEGRGYSEAFF.